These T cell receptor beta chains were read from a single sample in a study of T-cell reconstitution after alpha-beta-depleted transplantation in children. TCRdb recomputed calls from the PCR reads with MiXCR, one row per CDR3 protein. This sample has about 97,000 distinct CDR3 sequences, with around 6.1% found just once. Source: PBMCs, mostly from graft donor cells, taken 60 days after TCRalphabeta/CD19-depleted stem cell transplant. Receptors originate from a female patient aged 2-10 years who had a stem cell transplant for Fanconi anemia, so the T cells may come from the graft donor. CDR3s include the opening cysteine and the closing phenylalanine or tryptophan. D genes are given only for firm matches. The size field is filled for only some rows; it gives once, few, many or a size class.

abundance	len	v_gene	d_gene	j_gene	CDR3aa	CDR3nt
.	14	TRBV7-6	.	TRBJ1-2	CASSLGTGRDGYTF	TGTGCCAGCAGCTTAGGTACGGGGAGAGACGGCTACACCTTC
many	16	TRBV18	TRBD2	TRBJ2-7	CASSPRLAGVDYEQYF	TGTGCCAGCTCACCACGCCTAGCGGGGGTAGACTACGAGCAGTACTTC
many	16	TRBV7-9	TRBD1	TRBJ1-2	CASSLAGGQGASGYTF	TGTGCCAGCAGCTTAGCGGGAGGACAGGGGGCTAGCGGCTACACCTTC
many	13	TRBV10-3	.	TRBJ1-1	CATSWGENTEAFF	TGTGCCACCAGTTGGGGGGAGAACACTGAAGCTTTCTTT
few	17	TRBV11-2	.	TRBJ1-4	CASSRWTLQGWNEKLFF	TGTGCCAGCAGCAGGTGGACCTTGCAGGGTTGGAATGAAAAACTGTTTTTT
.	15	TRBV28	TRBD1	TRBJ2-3	CASRPQGAGTDTQYF	TGTGCCAGCAGGCCGCAGGGGGCCGGCACAGATACGCAGTATTTT
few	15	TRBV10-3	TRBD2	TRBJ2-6	CAITRTSSGANVLTF	TGTGCCATCACCCGGACTAGCTCCGGGGCCAACGTCCTGACTTTC
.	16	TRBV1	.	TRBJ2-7	CTSSQGPLVSLYEQYF	TGCACCAGCAGCCAAGGCCCACTAGTTTCCCTCTACGAGCAGTACTTC
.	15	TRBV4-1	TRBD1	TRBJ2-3	CASSQYDRVPDTQYF	TGCGCCAGCAGCCAGTACGACAGGGTCCCAGATACGCAGTATTTT
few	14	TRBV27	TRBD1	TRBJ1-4	CATQPTGGNEKLFF	TGTGCCACCCAACCGACAGGGGGTAATGAAAAACTGTTTTTT
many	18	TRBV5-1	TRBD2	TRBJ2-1	CASSQTPIAGGPGNEQFF	TGCGCCAGCAGTCAAACCCCCATAGCGGGAGGGCCGGGGAATGAGCAGTTCTTC
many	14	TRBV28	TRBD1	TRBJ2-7	CASSLDRGFQEQYF	TGTGCCAGCAGTTTGGACAGGGGGTTTCAGGAGCAGTACTTC
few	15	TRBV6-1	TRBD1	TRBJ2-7	CASTRGGQGPYEQYF	TGTGCCAGCACTCGAGGGGGACAGGGTCCCTACGAGCAGTACTTC
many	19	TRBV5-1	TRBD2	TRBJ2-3	CASSSWRGLAGGGTDTQYF	TGCGCCAGCAGCTCCTGGAGGGGACTAGCGGGAGGGGGCACAGATACGCAGTATTTT
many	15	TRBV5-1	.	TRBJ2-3	CASSLKGWGTDTQYF	TGCGCCAGCAGCTTGAAGGGTTGGGGCACAGATACGCAGTATTTT
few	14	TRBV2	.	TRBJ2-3	CASRVESGADTQYF	TGTGCCAGCAGGGTAGAGTCGGGGGCAGATACGCAGTATTTT
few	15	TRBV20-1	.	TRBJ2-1	CSARIPLVSYNEQFF	TGCAGTGCTAGAATACCATTAGTCTCCTACAATGAGCAGTTCTTC
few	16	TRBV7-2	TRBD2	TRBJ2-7	CASSPGTSGAHYEQYF	TGTGCCAGCAGCCCCGGGACTAGCGGGGCCCACTACGAGCAGTACTTC
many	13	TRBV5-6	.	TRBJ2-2	CASSFGQNGELFF	TGTGCCAGCAGCTTCGGACAGAACGGGGAGCTGTTTTTT
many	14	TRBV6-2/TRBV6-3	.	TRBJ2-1	CASSYFGSDDEQFF	TGTGCCAGCAGTTACTTTGGTAGCGACGATGAGCAGTTCTTC
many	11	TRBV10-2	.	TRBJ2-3	CASTQGDTQYF	TGCGCCAGCACCCAAGGAGATACGCAGTATTTT
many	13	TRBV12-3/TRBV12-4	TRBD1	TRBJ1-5	CASSRTGRQPQHF	TGTGCCAGCAGCAGGACAGGGAGGCAGCCCCAGCATTTT
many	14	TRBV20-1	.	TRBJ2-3	CSARGLASTDTQYF	TGCAGTGCTAGAGGACTTGCTAGCACAGATACGCAGTATTTT
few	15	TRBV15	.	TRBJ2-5	CATSRGGEKQETQYF	TGTGCCACCAGCAGAGGGGGGGAAAAACAAGAGACCCAGTACTTC
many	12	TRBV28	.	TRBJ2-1	CASRLAGHEQFF	TGTGCCAGCAGACTAGCAGGGCATGAGCAGTTCTTC
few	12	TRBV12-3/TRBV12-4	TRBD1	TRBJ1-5	CASRRDSQPQHF	TGTGCCAGCAGACGGGACAGTCAGCCCCAGCATTTT
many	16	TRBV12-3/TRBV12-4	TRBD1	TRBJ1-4	CASSLEGAQINEKLFF	TGTGCCAGCAGTTTAGAGGGGGCGCAAATTAATGAAAAACTGTTTTTT
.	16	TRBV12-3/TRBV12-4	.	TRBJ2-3	CASYKYGGRNTDTQYF	TGTGCCAGCTACAAATACGGGGGGCGCAACACAGATACGCAGTATTTT
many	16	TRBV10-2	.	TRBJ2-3	CASSEWGKGYTDTQYF	TGCGCCAGCAGTGAGTGGGGGAAAGGCTACACAGATACGCAGTATTTT
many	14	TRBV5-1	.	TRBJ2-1	CASSPDIGYNEQFF	TGCGCCAGCAGCCCCGATATCGGCTACAATGAGCAGTTCTTC
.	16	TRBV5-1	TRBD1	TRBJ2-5	CASSLADRVVGETQYF	TGCGCCAGCAGCTTGGCAGACAGGGTAGTCGGGGAGACCCAGTACTTC
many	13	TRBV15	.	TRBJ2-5	CATSGGSQETQYF	TGTGCCACCTCAGGGGGGTCCCAAGAGACCCAGTACTTC
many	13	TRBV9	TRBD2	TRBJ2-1	CASSSGGVNEQFF	TGTGCCAGCAGCAGCGGGGGGGTCAATGAGCAGTTCTTC
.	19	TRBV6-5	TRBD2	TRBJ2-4	CASSYFRVLAGRAKNIQYF	TGTGCCAGCAGTTACTTCCGAGTACTAGCGGGTCGTGCCAAAAACATTCAGTACTTC
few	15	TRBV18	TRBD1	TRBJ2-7	CASSPPGQNFYEQYF	TGTGCCAGCTCACCTCCGGGACAGAATTTCTACGAGCAGTACTTC
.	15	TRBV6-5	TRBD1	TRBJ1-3	CASSQTGDSGNTIYF	TGTGCCAGCAGTCAGACAGGGGACTCTGGAAACACCATATATTTT
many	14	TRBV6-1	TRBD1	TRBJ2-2	CASMRDSTTGELFF	TGTGCCAGCATGAGGGACAGCACCACCGGGGAGCTGTTTTTT
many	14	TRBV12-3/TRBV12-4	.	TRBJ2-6	CASSTVSGANVLTF	TGTGCCAGCAGTACAGTCTCTGGGGCCAACGTCCTGACTTTC
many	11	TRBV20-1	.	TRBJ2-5	CSGVLQETQYF	TGCAGTGGGGTTCTCCAAGAGACCCAGTACTTC
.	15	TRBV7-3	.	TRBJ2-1	CASSHRGGYYNEQFF	TGTGCCAGCAGTCATAGGGGGGGTTACTACAATGAGCAGTTCTTC
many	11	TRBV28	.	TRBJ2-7	CASSFLYEQYF	TGTGCCAGCAGCTTTCTCTACGAGCAGTACTTC
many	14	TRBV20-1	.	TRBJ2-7	CSAGTRDPFYEQYF	TGCAGTGCTGGAACGCGGGACCCCTTCTACGAGCAGTACTTC
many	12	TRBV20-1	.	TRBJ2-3	CSARGRQDTQYF	TGCAGTGCTAGGGGTCGGCAAGATACGCAGTATTTT
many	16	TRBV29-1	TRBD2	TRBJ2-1	CSVEESSSGRYNEQFF	TGCAGCGTTGAAGAATCCTCTAGCGGGCGATACAATGAGCAGTTCTTC
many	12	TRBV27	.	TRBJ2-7	CASSPIAGEQYF	TGTGCCAGCAGTCCAATAGCTGGCGAGCAGTACTTC
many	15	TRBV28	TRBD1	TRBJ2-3	CASRTRTGEGDTQYF	TGTGCCAGCAGAACCAGGACAGGGGAGGGAGATACGCAGTATTTT
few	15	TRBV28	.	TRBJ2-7	CASSSGSSSSVEQYF	TGTGCCAGCAGTTCCGGGTCTAGTTCTTCGGTCGAGCAGTACTTC
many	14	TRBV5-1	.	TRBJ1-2	CASSLEGSNYGYTF	TGCGCCAGCAGCTTGGAAGGTAGTAACTATGGCTACACCTTC
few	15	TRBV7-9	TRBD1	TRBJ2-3	CAGLGNTGGADTQYF	TGTGCCGGCCTTGGAAATACAGGGGGCGCAGATACGCAGTATTTT
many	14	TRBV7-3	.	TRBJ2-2	CASSLRGSAGELFF	TGTGCCAGCAGCTTAAGGGGGAGTGCCGGGGAGCTGTTTTTT
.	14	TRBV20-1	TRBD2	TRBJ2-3	CSAGTSGRTDTQYF	TGCAGTGCTGGTACTAGCGGCCGCACAGATACGCAGTATTTT
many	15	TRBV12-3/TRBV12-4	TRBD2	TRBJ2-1	CASSHFSGRADEQFF	TGTGCCAGCAGCCACTTTAGCGGGAGGGCCGATGAGCAGTTCTTC
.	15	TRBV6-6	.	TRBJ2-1	CASSYPFTAYNEQFF	TGTGCCAGCAGTTACCCGTTCACCGCCTACAATGAGCAGTTCTTC
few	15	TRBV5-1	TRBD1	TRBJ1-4	CASSLMDRGDEKLFF	TGCGCCAGCAGCCTAATGGACAGGGGGGACGAAAAACTGTTTTTT